This T cell receptor (beta chain) emerged from a study of CD8+ T cells in alopecia areata. Germline CDR1 reads SQVTM; CDR2 reads ANQGSEA. CDR3 size: 13 residues. Trimming took 7 bases from V and 7 from J; bases not matched to a gene: 5. Obtained from alopecia areata patients were lesional scalp punch biopsies along with peripheral blood. Following extraction, RNA underwent reverse transcription to cDNA, which served as the sequencing template. The assay was immunoSEQ multiplex PCR, and TCRdb's table has in-frame clones only and misses some. The sample yields about 98,000 clones, about 40% seen once. This clone was seen more than once but under ten times.

This TCR came from a human donor with alopecia areata. The rearrangement joins TRBV29-1 to TRBJ2-2; 11 nucleotides agree with TRBD1. The sequencing sample was made of CD4+ T cells sorted from blood. CDR3 in DNA: TGCAGCGGCGTGGGACAGGGGGTCGGGGAGCTGTTTTTT. Its protein is CSGVGQGVGELFF.